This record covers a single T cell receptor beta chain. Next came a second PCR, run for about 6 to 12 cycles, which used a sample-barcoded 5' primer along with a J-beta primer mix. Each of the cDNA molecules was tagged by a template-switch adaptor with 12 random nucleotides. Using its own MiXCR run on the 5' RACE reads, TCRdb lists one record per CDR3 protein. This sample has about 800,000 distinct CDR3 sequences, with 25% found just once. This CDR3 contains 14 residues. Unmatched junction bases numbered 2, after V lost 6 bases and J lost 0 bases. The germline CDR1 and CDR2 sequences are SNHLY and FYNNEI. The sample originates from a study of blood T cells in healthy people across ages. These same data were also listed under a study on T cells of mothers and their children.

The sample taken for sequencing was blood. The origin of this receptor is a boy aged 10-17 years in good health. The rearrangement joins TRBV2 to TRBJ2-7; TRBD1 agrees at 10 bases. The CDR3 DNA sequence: TGTGCCAGCAGGGGGACAGGGGCCTCCTACGAGCAGTACTTC. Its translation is CASRGTGASYEQYF.